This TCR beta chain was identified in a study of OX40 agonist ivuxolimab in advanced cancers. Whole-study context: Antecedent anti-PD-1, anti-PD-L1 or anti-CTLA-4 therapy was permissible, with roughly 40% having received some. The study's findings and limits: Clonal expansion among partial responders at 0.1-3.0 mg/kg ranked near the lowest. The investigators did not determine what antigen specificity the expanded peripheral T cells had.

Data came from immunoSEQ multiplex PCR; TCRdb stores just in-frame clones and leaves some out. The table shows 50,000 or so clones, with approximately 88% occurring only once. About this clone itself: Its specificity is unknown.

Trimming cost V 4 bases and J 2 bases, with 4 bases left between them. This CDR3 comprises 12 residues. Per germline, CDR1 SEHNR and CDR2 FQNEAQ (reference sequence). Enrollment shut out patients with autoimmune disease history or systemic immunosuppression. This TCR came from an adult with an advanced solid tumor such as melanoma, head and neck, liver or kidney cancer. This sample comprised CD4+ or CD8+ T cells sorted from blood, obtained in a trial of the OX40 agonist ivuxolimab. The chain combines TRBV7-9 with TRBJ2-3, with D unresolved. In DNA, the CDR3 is TGTGCCAGCAGCTACACCACAGATACGCAGTATTTT. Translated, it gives CASSYTTDTQYF.